This is a list of T cell receptor beta chains from one sample in a study of blood T cells in healthy people across ages. One entry per CDR3 protein results from TCRdb running MiXCR on the 5' RACE reads. Here the sample spans about 780,000 distinct CDR3 sequences, about half being singletons. The sample consisted of blood. The receptor set was obtained from a man of 80 years or more in good health. Each CDR3 is given with its conserved first and last residue.

>14|.|TRBV29-1
CSVEGGPRGSEQYF
>13|TRBJ2-5|TRBV20-1
CSASAGGQETQYF
>14|TRBJ1-3|TRBV6-1
CASSARDRRNTIYF
>11|TRBJ1-2|TRBV6-5
CASIYRGGYTF
>14|TRBJ2-1|TRBV29-1
CSVSDRGRWDEQFF
>13|TRBJ1-2|TRBV7-2
CASSPTQGVGYTF
>11|TRBJ1-2|TRBV6-6
CASSAGIGYTF
>14|TRBJ2-5|TRBV28
CASSLMDNKETQYF
>13|TRBJ1-5|TRBV4-2
CASSQDLAQPQHF
>16|.|TRBV10-3
CAISDSSGGAGETQYF
>15|TRBJ2-7|TRBV7-3
CASSSYGRPLEEQYF
>17|TRBJ1-3|TRBV20-1
CSARPPGQGASGNTIYF
>17|TRBJ1-1|TRBV5-1
CASSLAPTGSMNTEAFF
>14|TRBJ2-4|TRBV20-1
CSARAPQSGNIQYF